This TCR beta chain is from a study of shared clonotypes between healthy human individuals. Findings and caveats of the study: Inspection by rarefaction showed sorted-subset sequencing to be incomplete despite large depth.

The protocol was immunoSEQ multiplex PCR, while the TCRdb copy is restricted to in-frame clones and leaves out a portion. The repertoire consists of hundreds of thousands of clones, with roughly 95% occurring once and the leading ten covering approximately 0.11%. Naive CD8 populations comprised CD45RO-negative cells positively selected for CCR7, excluding terminally differentiated effector memory CD45RA+ cells. The CDR3 has 14 amino acids. The germline V and J ends were trimmed by 2 bases and 4 bases, with 11 bases remaining between them. Germline values: CDR1 MDHEN, CDR2 SYDVKM. A word on this clone: Antigen specificity is unknown.

This rearrangement joins TRBV28 to TRBJ1-2; the D gene is possibly TRBD1 (6 bases). This receptor was obtained from a young woman in good health. Sequencing was carried out using naive CD8+ T cells sorted from blood. CDR3 sequence reads: CASSLLKQGYGYTF. The CDR3 DNA is TGTGCCAGCAGTTTACTCAAACAGGGCTATGGCTACACCTTC.